This TCR beta chain is drawn from a study of blood T cell repertoires in COVID-19 (dated by TCRdb to 2020 to 2022). General notes on the study: The collaborator samples originated in the United States, Italy and Spain and spanned the acute and convalescent phases of COVID-19. The material from the prospective study consisted of cDNA or gDNA derived from T cells, B-cell-depleted T cells, or PBMCs. Where HLA class I and class II types were available, the types were taken from metadata supplied by the sample provider, not from assay-based typing. The samples were drawn from two sources: the first 160 participants of the ongoing ImmuneRACE study, and 1,000 to 1,500 subjects contributed by 6 global collaborators. The repertoires were released in a freely available public database intended as a resource for research on the immune response to SARS-CoV-2. A de-identified subject ID, COVID-19 status, age in years and sex were almost always included in the sample metadata. Subjects who had been exposed to COVID-19, were actively infected with it, or had recovered from it provided the deeply sampled blood TCRbeta repertoires that made up the dataset. General findings and caveats noted by the study authors: How much clinical and demographic metadata was included differed by source and by participant, and the metadata was provided uncurated.

The immunoSEQ Assay, a bias-controlled multiplex PCR, was used to amplify TCRbeta CDR3 regions from genomic DNA. The original methods were these. The number of nucleated cells in each sample was estimated by amplification of reference gene primers within the assay. To quantify the absolute abundance of each unique TCRbeta CDR3 rearrangement, sequence reads were collapsed and filtered. For each sample, productive Simpson clonality was calculated as the square root of Simpson's diversity index across productive rearrangements. Drawn from immuneACCESS, this table holds only the in-frame rearrangements with V and J called that TCRdb kept. Clones are partly lost; checked studies trace under half to an unresolved V gene and leave the rest unexplained. The V and J calls and clone size are taken from that table; D and trimming were inferred from the DNA. The sample table records 350,000 or so clones; approximately 84% of these occur just once. The ten top clones hold more than 0.8% of the sample.

A word on this clone: Its recognized antigen is unknown. No base qualities exist here, and no much larger clone lies one base off it.

V and J are truncated by 4 bases and 1 base respectively, leaving an intervening sequence of 9 bases. Taken from cysteine to phenylalanine, the CDR3 has 14 residues. The sequence is cut down to CDR3 DNA, 42 bases in frame from base 1. CDR1 is given as MGHRA and CDR2 as YSYEKL, both from the germline V gene. Enrolling through a virtual design, the prospective study's participants ranged in age from roughly 18 to 90 years and lived across 20 to 25 United States geographic areas. Cohort assignment in the prospective study relied on participant-reported clinical history from a screening survey and a study questionnaire. Recovered participants in ImmuneRACE Cohort 3 were defined as having two consecutive negative NP/OP PCR tests, clearance from a healthcare professional, or resolution of symptoms. In the prospective study, whole blood, serum and a nasopharyngeal or oropharyngeal swab were collected from each participant by mobile phlebotomists. Additional blood draws and questionnaires over an approximately two-month period could optionally be provided by prospective study participants. Blood samples from the prospective study were shipped frozen or at room temperature prior to DNA extraction.

This TCR was recovered from a woman aged 25 to 45 who had recovered from COVID-19. Sequencing was done on a sample of PBMCs or T cells enriched from blood (not recorded which). This chain joins TRBV4-1 to TRBJ2-3; the D segment cannot be called with confidence. The nucleotide sequence is given as TGCGCCAGCAGCCCTGGCCAGGGCACAGATACGCAGTATTTT. Protein translation: CASSPGQGTDTQYF.